This is a list of T cell receptor beta chains from one sample in a study of control samples from healthy donors and cancer patients. Sequencing used immunoSEQ multiplex PCR; TCRdb keeps in-frame clones, though not all of them. The sample consists of 85,000 to 100,000 clones, more than 80% of them appearing once. The sample taken for sequencing was blood. Receptor source: a man between 18 and 35 years old in good health. CDR3s leave out the opening cysteine and the closing phenylalanine or tryptophan. A D gene is named only where the DNA matches it firmly.

D	V	J	CDR3
TRBD1	TRBV7-8	TRBJ1-1	ASSLGVPGGLSRDTEAF
TRBD1	TRBV27	TRBJ1-2	ASSRPGGAPRGYT
NA	TRBV16	TRBJ1-2	ASSPRPNLDYGYT
TRBD1	TRBV19	TRBJ1-5	ASRSGGSGNQPQH
NA	TRBV27	TRBJ2-7	ASSHHSRGSYEQY
NA	TRBV20-1	TRBJ1-3	SGSSGNTIY
TRBD1	TRBV27	TRBJ1-2	ASSTTGQGANNYGYT
NA	TRBV27	TRBJ1-4	ASSSTGLLYATNEKLF
TRBD1	TRBV19	TRBJ1-2	ASGQGFGYGYT
TRBD1	TRBV13	TRBJ1-2	ASSYGQGNYGYT
NA	TRBV12-5	TRBJ1-5	ASGLVLKEYSNQPQH
TRBD1	TRBV6-1	TRBJ2-2	ASSEEAGGTGELF
NA	TRBV7-2	TRBJ1-1	ASSLGRMGTEAF
TRBD2	TRBV28	TRBJ2-7	ASGGGSYEQY
TRBD2	TRBV27	TRBJ2-3	ASSSGLAGVRDTQY
TRBD1	TRBV10-3	TRBJ1-3	AISGDRERAGNTIY
NA	TRBV4-2	TRBJ1-1	ASSPHGGGRSTEAF
NA	TRBV19	TRBJ1-6	ASSIRDSPLH
TRBD1	TRBV6-1	TRBJ1-3	ASSESGGSSGNTIY
NA	TRBV30	TRBJ2-6	AWSVGSSGANVLT
NA	TRBV6-5	TRBJ1-5	ASSLPGSNQPQH
TRBD2	TRBV27	TRBJ2-1	ASSLIRGVGNEQF
NA	TRBV19	TRBJ1-5	ASSGGARNQPQH
TRBD2	TRBV10-2	TRBJ2-7	ASNRGLAHSYEQY
TRBD1	TRBV27	TRBJ2-5	ASRKRDRGSETQY
TRBD2	TRBV7-2	TRBJ2-1	ASSLKTSGSFYEQF
TRBD1	TRBV30	TRBJ1-2	AWSVGTGNWDGYT
TRBD1	TRBV7-6	TRBJ2-7	ASRSGTGVWYEQY
TRBD2	TRBV7-2	TRBJ2-5	ASSRRGLAGETQY
NA	TRBV19	TRBJ1-3	ASTLTVSGNTIY
NA	TRBV2	TRBJ1-6	ARGLTSTLNSPLH
NA	TRBV2	TRBJ2-7	ASSDYRVHEQY
NA	TRBV4-3	TRBJ2-7	ASSQSQFREQY
TRBD1	TRBV7-9	TRBJ1-4	ASRQGGATNEKLF
NA	TRBV30	TRBJ1-1	AWSGGRLTEAF
NA	TRBV30	TRBJ1-1	AWSTYSKLNTEAF
NA	TRBV25-1	TRBJ2-1	ASSDYNEQF